This TCR beta chain is from a study of regulatory T cells in long-lasting Graves disease. This clonotype was recorded many times. Time point of the sample: newly diagnosed GD, antithyroid drugs for less than 3 months. PBMC-extracted RNA yielded the TCR library. V dropped 7 bases and J dropped 6 bases, with 22 bases sitting between them. Germline V gives CDR1 MNHNS, CDR2 SASEGT. This CDR3 has 15 amino acids. With iRepertoire HTBI primers and Arm-PCR of CDR3 regions, TCR beta libraries were built. TCRdb re-analysed the multiplex PCR reads in MiXCR, keeping a single row per CDR3 protein. The repertoire holds 550,000 to 650,000 distinct CDR3 sequences, with about 15% as singletons. The same sample was also used in a study of T cells in Graves' hyperthyroidism and ophthalmopathy. That paper notes: The diagnostic basis comprised clinical symptoms, serum thyroxine and TRAb, thyroid ultrasound and orbital computed tomography.

The sequenced sample was peripheral blood mononuclear cells (PBMCs), obtained at new diagnosis, from a patient treated with antithyroid drugs. The chain links TRBV6-1 to TRBJ2-7, with D possibly being TRBD2 (6 bases). This TCR derives from a man in his late teens or twenties with Graves disease. The CDR3 spells CASTPKGLESGEQYF. The CDR3 DNA is TGTGCCAGCACTCCCAAGGGACTTGAAAGCGGCGAGCAGTACTTC.